The 7 T cell receptor beta chains below come from one sample, sequenced in a study of T-cell memory formation after mild COVID-19. TCRdb analysed the 5' RACE reads with MiXCR anew, one entry per CDR3 protein. The data contain approximately 240,000 distinct CDR3 sequences, about a sixth of them seen just once; the ten biggest clones take up 3.5%. The sequenced material came from PBMCs or a T cell subset sorted from them (not recorded which). The receptor source for this set is a man younger than 35 who had mild COVID-19 (a few samples of this study predate the infection). Cell type and time point are not known.

The V call is TRBV7-2, the J call TRBJ2-2; possibly TRBD1 or TRBD2 for D (6 bases each). Trimming pared 6 bases from V and 6 bases from J, leaving 17 bases between. Germline V gene sequence: CDR1 SGHTA, CDR2 FQGNSA. The CDR3 loop spans 15 amino acids. CDR3 amino acids: CASRPTIGGAGELFF. CDR3 nucleotide sequence: TGTGCCAGCAGGCCCACCATCGGGGGCGCCGGGGAGCTGTTTTTT.

This chain connects TRBV6-2 or TRBV6-3 to TRBJ1-1; possibly TRBD1 for D (5 bases). The CDR3 is 14 residues long. The germline CDR1 and CDR2 sequences are MNHEY and SVGEGT. Trimming took 0 bases from V and 8 from J, leaving 13 bases between them. The CDR3 sequence: CASSYSRTHGEAFF. CDR3 DNA: TGTGCCAGCAGTTACTCGAGGACACACGGGGAAGCTTTCTTT.

This clonotype occurred a few times. The J gene is TRBJ2-3, the V gene TRBV9; D ambiguous. The germline CDR1 and CDR2 sequences are SGDLS and YYNGEE. Trimming cost V 0 bases and J 2 bases, with 4 bases left between them. This CDR3 spans 13 amino acids. CDR3 DNA sequence: TGTGCCAGCAGCGTAGGTGACACAGATACGCAGTATTTT. Translating gives CASSVGDTDTQYF.

This clonotype has just a few counts. The chain has TRBV18 and TRBJ1-1; D gene ambiguous. V was clipped by 6 bases and J by 5 bases, with 13 bases between them. The CDR3 has 13 residues. Germline CDR1 KGHSH, CDR2 LQKENI. DNA for the CDR3: TGTGCCAGCTCCCCCATTGAAGGGACTGAAGCTTTCTTT. Translated: CASSPIEGTEAFF.

In its sample, this clonotype was seen a few times. The chain is built from TRBV20-1 and TRBJ1-4, with TRBD1 matching over 8 bases. The CDR3 runs to 14 residues. The germline gives CDR1 DFQATT, CDR2 SNEGSKA (reference sequence). The trim removed 5 bases at V and 7 bases at J, leaving 9 bases unmatched. CDR3 sequence (DNA): TGCAGTGCTGGACAGGGATCGGGACTTGAAAAACTGTTTTTT. Translation gives CSAGQGSGLEKLFF.

As to this clonotype: One end of the junction is discordant with germline, which a read error may explain. The V and J genes are TRBV4-1 and TRBJ2-7, with D tentatively TRBD2 (5 bases). The germline V gene encodes CDR1 MGHRA and CDR2 YSYEKL. CDR3 length: 15 amino acids. CDR3 bases: TGCGCCAGCAGCCTCGGAGGTTTCGGAGCCTACGGGCAGTACTTC. Translating gives CASSLGGFGAYGQYF.

This rearrangement joins TRBV6-5 to TRBJ1-1; 8 bases agree with TRBD1. Per the germline V gene, CDR1 is MNHEY and CDR2 is SVGAGI. The trim removed 7 bases at V and 7 bases at J, leaving 8 bases unmatched. This CDR3 spans 13 amino acids. The CDR3 bases are TGTGCCAGCACTTCGCAGGGGGCCGGTGAAGCTTTCTTT. This gives the protein CASTSQGAGEAFF.